These 4 T cell receptor beta chains share one sample of origin, sequenced in a study of cytomegalovirus exposure and HLA in healthy donors (dated by TCRdb to about 2017). The library relied on the immunoSEQ multiplex PCR assay. For the multiplex PCR, a mixture combining 60 forward primers for TCR Vbeta segments and 13 reverse primers for TCR Jbeta segments was used. TCRdb stores this immuneACCESS table with in-frame sequences only. Part of the clones is absent; in the studies checked, under half of the shortfall reflects unresolved V genes, and no reason is known for the rest. Present in this sample are some 87,000 clones, 65% to 85% of which were seen just once. The ten top clones hold 20% to 25% of the sample. Sequenced: PBMCs. All receptors come from a woman in her 40s in good health and CMV-seropositive.

This clone came up a few times. The V call is TRBV19, the J call TRBJ1-4; D ambiguous. From germline, CDR1 is LNHDA and CDR2 SQIVND (reference sequence). Trimming removed 5 bases at V and 2 bases at J, with 9 bases between. CDR3 length equals 14 residues. This CDR3 is CASSHIQTNEKLFF. The DNA for the CDR3 is TGTGCCAGTAGTCACATTCAGACTAATGAAAAACTGTTTTTT.

The chain employs TRBV25-1 and TRBJ2-7, with D possibly being TRBD1 (6 bases). CDR1 is MGHDK, CDR2 SYGVNS, per germline. This CDR3 comprises 15 residues. Trimming took off 3 bases at V and 2 bases at J, with 14 bases between the two ends. The CDR3 reads CASSDPQGNTYEQYF. DNA of the CDR3: TGTGCCAGCAGTGATCCCCAGGGGAATACCTACGAGCAGTACTTC.

This chain uses TRBV4-1 with TRBJ1-3; perhaps TRBD1 as D (5 bases). Germline CDR1 reads MGHRA; CDR2 reads YSYEKL. CDR3 size: 16 residues. V gave up 3 bases and J gave up 3 bases, with 15 bases separating them. The CDR3: CASSHPTRDIGNTIYF. Here the CDR3 DNA reads TGCGCCAGCAGCCATCCTACCAGGGATATTGGAAACACCATATATTTT.

This chain connects TRBV6-1 to TRBJ2-2, with D uncertain. In germline, CDR1 is MNHNS, CDR2 SASEGT. V was shortened by 8 bases and J by 4 bases, with 14 bases between the two germline ends. There are 14 residues in the CDR3. The chain's CDR3 is CASLGFIGTGELFF. For the CDR3, the DNA is TGTGCCAGCCTCGGGTTTATTGGCACCGGGGAGCTGTTTTTT.